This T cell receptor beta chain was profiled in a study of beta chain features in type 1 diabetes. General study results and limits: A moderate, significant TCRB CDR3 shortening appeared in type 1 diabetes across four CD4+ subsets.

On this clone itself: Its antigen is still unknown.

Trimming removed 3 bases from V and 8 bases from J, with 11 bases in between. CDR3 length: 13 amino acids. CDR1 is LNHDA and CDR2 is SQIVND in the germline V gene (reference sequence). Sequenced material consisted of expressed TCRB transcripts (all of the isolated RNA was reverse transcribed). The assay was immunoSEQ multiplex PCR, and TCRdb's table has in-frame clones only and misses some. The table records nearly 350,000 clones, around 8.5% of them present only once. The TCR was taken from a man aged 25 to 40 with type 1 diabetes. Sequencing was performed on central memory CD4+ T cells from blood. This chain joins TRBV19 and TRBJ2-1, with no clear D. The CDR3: CASSMLGIDEQFF. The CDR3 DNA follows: TGTGCCAGTAGTATGTTAGGTATCGATGAGCAGTTCTTC. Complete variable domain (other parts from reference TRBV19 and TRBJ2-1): DGGITQSPKYLFRKEGQNVTLSCEQNLNHDAMYWYRQDPGQGLRLIYYSQIVNDFQKGDIAEGYSVSREKKESFPLTVTSAQKNPTAFYLCASSMLGIDEQFFGPGTRLTVL.